This T cell receptor beta chain was obtained from a study of radiotherapy plus CTLA-4 blockade in lung cancer. As for the study in general: Objective responses were seen in about a sixth of patients, disease control in 25% to 35%. General study results and limits: In blood, after radiotherapy plus ipilimumab, tumor-derived TCR clones expanded.

Ipilimumab-mediated CTLA-4 blockade plus focal radiation was given to patients having chemo-refractory metastatic non-small-cell lung cancer. About this clone itself: Its antigen remains unidentified.

Clones were read by immunoSEQ multiplex PCR, and TCRdb kept only the in-frame ones, dropping some. The table has 75,000 to 100,000 clones, 70% to 90% seen once. With 5 bases clipped from V and 2 bases from J, the junction kept 9 bases outside the gene matches. The germline V gene has CDR1 SGHRS and CDR2 YFSETQ. The CDR3 has 16 residues. The rearrangement links TRBV5-1 to TRBJ2-2; TRBD2 matches 7 bases. Here the sequenced sample was peripheral blood, taken from a patient treated with radiotherapy plus ipilimumab. This TCR derives from a human donor with non-small cell lung cancer that progressed on radiotherapy plus ipilimumab. CDR3 coding DNA: TGCGCCAGCAGAAGGAGTCTAGCGGCCAACACCGGGGAGCTGTTTTTT. Protein: CASRRSLAANTGELFF.